The 12 T cell receptor beta chains below were found in one sample sequenced in a study of blood T cell repertoires in COVID-19. Generated by immunoSEQ multiplex PCR, the TCRdb table keeps only in-frame clones and is missing some. The top ten clones hold around 13% of a sample with around 60,000 clones, about 86% of them seen once. Sequencing was performed on peripheral blood. These receptors were collected from a human donor in a cohort sampled during active COVID-19.

This chain connects TRBV7-8 to TRBJ2-5, with 10 bases lining up with TRBD2. Losses at the gene ends were 7 bases for V and 5 bases for J; bases not matched to a gene: 13. This CDR3 contains 16 residues. Germline V lookup: CDR1 SGHVS, CDR2 FQNEAQ. The CDR3 region has the DNA TGTGCCAGCAACAGTGGACGACTAGCGGGCGGGGAGACCCAGTACTTC. Protein: CASNSGRLAGGETQYF.

The chain combines TRBV21-1 with TRBJ1-2; the listed D gene, TRBD1, was not tested against the DNA. TRBV21-1 is flagged as a pseudogene. The CDR3 contains 14 residues. The CDR3 region has the DNA TGTGCCAGCAGGCAATCCGACAGCACCTATGGCTACACCTTC. Translating gives CASRQSDSTYGYTF.

V is TRBV5-4 and J is TRBJ2-1, with TRBD2 matching over 7 bases. Germline-derived CDR1 and CDR2 are SGHNT and YYREEE (reference sequence). CDR3 length equals 14 residues. V lost 1 base and J lost 7; bases outside the gene matches: 5. CDR3 residues: CASSLWGGGNEQFF. In nucleotides, the CDR3 is TGTGCCAGCAGCTTGTGGGGGGGAGGGAATGAGCAGTTCTTC.

The chain joins TRBV7-6 to TRBJ1-5, with 7 bases aligning to TRBD1. The germline gives CDR1 SGHVS, CDR2 FNYEAQ. Trimming cost V 5 bases and J 0 bases; bases outside gene matches: 7. The CDR3 is 16 amino acids. CDR3 bases: TGTGCCAGCAGCACAGGGGCCTCCCCTAGCAATCAGCCCCAGCATTTT. Translated: CASSTGASPSNQPQHF.

The chain links TRBV12-3 or TRBV12-4 to TRBJ2-2; maybe TRBD2 (5 bases). The V end was cut by 7 bases, the J end by 7 bases, with 13 bases between. The CDR3 has 13 residues. The CDR3 nucleotides read TGTGCCAGCACCCTTGCCGGGGACGGGGAGCTGTTTTTT. It codes for CASTLAGDGELFF.

V is TRBV11-3 and J is TRBJ2-3, with 11 bases matching TRBD2. Looked up from germline, CDR1 is SGHNT and CDR2 is YENEEA. The V segment lost 4 bases and the J segment 3 bases; nucleotides outside the gene matches: 3. The CDR3 contains 15 residues. CDR3 DNA: TGTGCCAGCAGCTCTAGCGGGAGGCGGACAGATACGCAGTATTTT. The encoded protein is CASSSSGRRTDTQYF.

The V and J genes are TRBV19 and TRBJ2-2; 9 nucleotides line up with TRBD1. V was clipped by 6 bases and J by 7 bases; unmatched bases: 12. The CDR3 contains 16 residues. Germline loops: CDR1 LNHDA, CDR2 SQIVND (reference sequence). The CDR3 DNA reads as TGTGCCAGTAGCAAAGGGGGGACAGGGTATTTCGGGGAGCTGTTTTTT. Its protein product is CASSKGGTGYFGELFF.

The V gene is TRBV9, the J gene TRBJ2-7; unclear D gene. In germline, CDR1 is SGDLS, CDR2 YYNGEE. V was trimmed by 0 bases and J by 0 bases, leaving 4 bases between them. The CDR3 has 13 residues. The CDR3 region has the DNA TGTGCCAGCAGCGTAGCTAGCTCCTACGAGCAGTACTTC. Translation gives CASSVASSYEQYF.

As to this clone: Other nucleotide sequences from this sample produce the same CDR3. Here the CDR3 DNA reads TGCAGCGTACGACAGAGCTCCTACGAGCAGTACTTC. It encodes CSVRQSSYEQYF. The J gene is TRBJ2-7, the V gene TRBV29-1, with D maybe TRBD1 (5 bases). Germline V gene lookup returns CDR1 SQVTM and CDR2 ANQGSEA. V was clipped by 6 bases and J by 0 bases, with 9 bases between them. The CDR3 is made up of 12 amino acids.

There are a few counts of this clone. The chain combines TRBV28 with TRBJ2-1, with a tentative D call TRBD2 (5 bases). CDR3 length: 14 amino acids. The V gene's germline CDR1 is MDHEN and CDR2 SYDVKM. The ends were cut back, 5 bases at V and 6 bases at J, with 14 bases in the middle. The DNA for the CDR3 is TGTGCCAGCAGTGTAGCCGGAGAGGGCAATGAGCAGTTCTTC. The encoded protein is CASSVAGEGNEQFF. Using reference TRBV28 and TRBJ2-1 for the parts outside the CDR3, the full variable domain is DVKVTQSSRYLVKRTGEKVFLECVQDMDHENMFWYRQDPGLGLRLIYFSYDVKMKEKGDIPEGYSVSREKKERFSLILESASTNQTSMYLCASSVAGEGNEQFFGPGTRLTVL.

V usage is TRBV21-1 and J usage is TRBJ2-1; no check of the table's D call, TRBD1, against the DNA was made. TRBV21-1 is marked as a pseudogene. The CDR3 consists of 19 residues. The chain's CDR3 is CASWGRDRDTGVKYNEQFF. The DNA of the CDR3 is TGTGCCAGTTGGGGGCGGGACAGGGATACGGGAGTCAAGTACAATGAGCAGTTCTTC.

This clone was recorded once. The chain links TRBV11-2 to TRBJ2-5; D is ambiguous. Germline loops: CDR1 SGHAT, CDR2 FQNNGV. Deletions cut 2 bases from V and 2 bases from J, with 12 bases between. This CDR3 has 15 amino acids. In nucleotides, the CDR3 is TGTGCCAGCAGCTTATACAGACCTACTCAAGAGACCCAGTACTTC. This codes for CASSLYRPTQETQYF.